These 29 T cell receptor beta chains were sequenced from one sample in a study of shared clonotypes between healthy human individuals. Sequencing used immunoSEQ multiplex PCR; TCRdb keeps in-frame clones, though not all of them. Counted here are some 2.4 million clones, 93% occurring once; the ten biggest clones make up more than 0.35%. The sample comprised naive CD4+ T cells from PBMCs. Stated subset: CD45RA+ positively selected. The source of these receptors is a man younger than 35 in good health. Some clones in this sample may be carry-over from other donors' samples.

The chain combines TRBV5-6 with TRBJ2-1; D unclear. Trimming took off 0 bases at V and 5 bases at J, with 12 bases between the two ends. This CDR3 comprises 15 residues. Germline assignment: CDR1 SGHDT and CDR2 YYEEEE. CDR3 in amino acids: CASSLVGSEDNEQFF. CDR3 coding DNA: TGTGCCAGCAGCTTGGTGGGCTCCGAGGACAATGAGCAGTTCTTC. Together with reference TRBV5-6 and TRBJ2-1, the CDR3 gives the full variable domain: DAGVTQSPTHLIKTRGQQVTLRCSPKSGHDTVSWYQQALGQGPQFIFQYYEEEERQRGNFPDRFSGHQFPNYSSELNVNALLLGDSALYLCASSLVGSEDNEQFFGPGTRLTVL.

The gene calls are TRBV2 and TRBJ1-5, with D possibly being TRBD1 (5 bases). CDR3 length equals 16 residues. Germline CDR1 reads SNHLY; CDR2 reads FYNNEI. V lost 7 bases to trimming and J lost 4 bases, with 20 bases between them. CDR3 in DNA: TGTGCCAGCACGGGGCCTGGAGGTATAAGGAATCAGCCCCAGCATTTT. The encoded protein is CASTGPGGIRNQPQHF.

The rearrangement uses TRBV5-4 and TRBJ2-3; D unresolved. V gave up 1 base and J gave up 2 bases, with 5 bases separating them. Germline V gives CDR1 SGHNT, CDR2 YYREEE (reference sequence). The CDR3 runs to 13 residues. As DNA, the CDR3 is TGTGCCAGCAGCTTGACAGACACAGATACGCAGTATTTT. Translated, it gives CASSLTDTDTQYF.

The genes are TRBV18 and TRBJ2-3, with no clear D. V was cut by 2 bases and J by 4 bases, with 13 bases left in between. In germline, CDR1 is KGHSH, CDR2 LQKENI. The CDR3 spans 15 residues. CDR3 DNA: TGTGCCAGCTCACCAACGGTAGCAGTGGCAGATACGCAGTATTTT. Residues: CASSPTVAVADTQYF.

The chain links TRBV11-2 to TRBJ2-6, with TRBD1 matching over 12 bases. In germline, CDR1 is SGHAT, CDR2 FQNNGV. The CDR3 covers 18 residues. The J segment lost 0 bases and the V segment lost 4 bases, leaving 4 bases of the junction unmatched. CDR3 nucleotides: TGTGCCAGCAGCTGGGGACAGGGGGCTGTCTCTGGGGCCAACGTCCTGACTTTC. Residues: CASSWGQGAVSGANVLTF.

The chain is built from TRBV29-1 and TRBJ2-1; TRBD2 matches at 9 bases. Unmatched junction bases numbered 13, after V lost 7 bases and J lost 9 bases. Germline assignment: CDR1 SQVTM and CDR2 ANQGSEA. The CDR3 extends over 14 amino acids. The CDR3 protein is CSATSGVWGGEQFF. In DNA, the CDR3 is TGCAGCGCGACTAGCGGAGTATGGGGAGGTGAGCAGTTCTTC.

For this clone: The identical CDR3 is also encoded by other nucleotide sequences in the sample. CDR3 nucleotides: TGCGCCAGCAGCTTAGAGGGACTTCAAGAGACCCAGTACTTC. Its translation: CASSLEGLQETQYF. The chain carries TRBV5-1 and TRBJ2-5, with a tentative D call TRBD2 (6 bases). This CDR3 contains 14 residues. CDR1 and CDR2 from the germline V gene are SGHRS and YFSETQ. Trimming removed 2 bases at V and 2 bases at J, with 10 bases between.

The chain combines TRBV5-1 with TRBJ2-3; the D is unclear. V was cut by 4 bases and J by 5 bases, with 11 bases left in between. This CDR3 is built from 13 residues. Germline values: CDR1 SGHRS, CDR2 YFSETQ. The CDR3 DNA is TGCGCCAGCAGCGGCATGTTTCGAGATACGCAGTATTTT. It encodes CASSGMFRDTQYF.

The genes are TRBV10-3 and TRBJ1-5; D possibly corresponds to TRBD1 (5 bases). Trimming left V 10 bases short and J 2 bases short, with 18 bases between. The length of the CDR3 is 15 residues. Germline lookup yields CDR1 ENHRY and CDR2 SYGVKD. For the CDR3, the DNA is TGTGCCACAGAGGGGAGGAAGGGAGGCAATCAGCCCCAGCATTTT. Its translation: CATEGRKGGNQPQHF.

The chain uses TRBV5-1 and TRBJ2-1; 8 positions match TRBD2. Germline loops: CDR1 SGHRS, CDR2 YFSETQ. CDR3 length equals 16 residues. V shed 3 bases, J shed 4 bases, and the junction held 9 bases outside the gene matches. The CDR3 here is CASSSRRAGGYNEQFF. The DNA for the CDR3 is TGCGCCAGCAGCTCCCGTCGCGCGGGGGGTTACAATGAGCAGTTCTTC.

The chain is built from TRBV9 and TRBJ2-7, with D unclear. In germline, CDR1 is SGDLS, CDR2 YYNGEE. The CDR3 contains 14 residues. V lost 10 bases and J 4 bases, leaving 21 bases between the germline ends. The CDR3 sequence: CASPPRKYLYEQYF. CDR3 nucleotide sequence: TGTGCCTCCCCACCTAGGAAGTATTTGTACGAGCAGTACTTC.

This clone was recorded only once. The chain carries TRBV27 and TRBJ2-7; a weak D match, TRBD2 (6 bases). Per the germline V gene, CDR1 is MNHEY and CDR2 is SMNVEV (reference sequence). Trimming removed 4 bases at V and 3 bases at J, with 16 bases between. The CDR3 is 15 residues long. In nucleotides, the CDR3 is TGTGCCAGCAGTTCCCCTAGCGCGATCGTCTACGAGCAGTACTTC. Translation: CASSSPSAIVYEQYF.

This chain links TRBV12-5 with TRBJ2-3, with TRBD2 matching over 9 bases. J gave up 2 bases and V 5 bases, and 11 bases lay outside the gene matches. Per the germline V gene, CDR1 is LGHNT and CDR2 is FRNRAP. The CDR3 is made up of 17 amino acids. The chain's CDR3 is CASGKNHLAGPTDTQYF. The CDR3, as DNA: TGTGCTAGTGGTAAGAACCACCTAGCGGGACCCACAGATACGCAGTATTTT.

The chain joins TRBV11-2 to TRBJ2-5, with 7 bases matching TRBD1. The CDR3 contains 16 residues. CDR1 is SGHAT, CDR2 FQNNGV, per germline. The trim removed 5 bases at V and 1 base at J, leaving 10 bases unmatched. The CDR3 loop reads CASSNSDRAAQETQYF. CDR3 sequence (DNA): TGTGCCAGCAGCAATTCCGACAGGGCAGCCCAAGAGACCCAGTACTTC.

This clone was counted once. This chain joins TRBV5-1 and TRBJ2-3; tentative D call: TRBD2 (6 bases). The CDR3 is 15 amino acids. The germline CDR1 and CDR2 sequences are SGHRS and YFSETQ. V lost 5 bases, J lost 4 bases, and 17 bases lay in between. CDR3 coding DNA: TGCGCCAGCAGACAAAGGACCGCGGGGCCAGATACGCAGTATTTT. Encoded protein: CASRQRTAGPDTQYF.

The chain couples TRBV7-3 to TRBJ1-4; no firm D call. V lost 0 bases, J lost 7 bases, and 6 bases lay in between. Germline loops: CDR1 SGHTA, CDR2 FQGTGA. The CDR3 covers 13 residues. The CDR3 DNA follows: TGTGCCAGCAGCTTAACACGGGGTGAAAAACTGTTTTTT. This translates into CASSLTRGEKLFF.

The chain links TRBV5-1 to TRBJ2-3; a possible D gene is TRBD2 (6 bases). Between the trimmed V and J ends, which lost 4 bases and 0 bases, there was a span of 15 bases. Per the germline V gene, CDR1 is SGHRS and CDR2 is YFSETQ. The CDR3 totals 16 residues. CDR3 loop: CASSQNWGTSTDTQYF. The CDR3 bases are TGCGCCAGCAGCCAAAATTGGGGGACTAGCACAGATACGCAGTATTTT.

The chain combines TRBV19 with TRBJ2-1; D may be TRBD2 (6 bases). The CDR3 is 13 amino acids. Germline V gives CDR1 LNHDA, CDR2 SQIVND (reference sequence). Deletions cut 3 bases from V and 9 bases from J, with 12 bases between. In nucleotides, the CDR3 is TGTGCCAGTAGTATTCTTAGGGGAGGTGAGCAGTTCTTC. It yields the protein CASSILRGGEQFF.

This chain links TRBV7-9 with TRBJ2-2; 7 positions agree with TRBD2. Germline assignment: CDR1 SEHNR and CDR2 FQNEAQ (reference sequence). CDR3 length: 16 amino acids. Germline trimming cut 3 bases from V and 1 base from J; bases unmatched to any gene: 5. The CDR3 bases are TGTGCCAGCAGCTTCAGGCTAGCGGAGAACACCGGGGAGCTGTTTTTT. Protein sequence: CASSFRLAENTGELFF.

The chain carries TRBV7-2 and TRBJ2-4; D gene uncertain. Deletions cut 1 base from V and 6 bases from J, with 13 bases between. In germline, CDR1 is SGHTA, CDR2 FQGNSA. The CDR3 has 15 amino acids. CDR3 DNA: TGTGCCAGCAGCTTAGATCACGTAAACTCAAACATTCAGTACTTC. It translates to CASSLDHVNSNIQYF.

The chain combines TRBV10-3 with TRBJ2-5, with TRBD2 identical over 8 bases. The CDR3 length is 14 residues. Germline CDR1 reads ENHRY; CDR2 reads SYGVKD. V gave up 7 bases and J gave up 5 bases; unmatched junction bases: 9. The CDR3 bases are TGTGCCATCAAACCGGGACTAGAATCGGAGACCCAGTACTTC. This codes for CAIKPGLESETQYF.

The rearrangement joins TRBV15 to TRBJ2-7; 9 nucleotides agree with TRBD1. With V trimmed by 0 bases and J by 3 bases, 6 bases remained unmatched. The CDR3 sequence is 16 residues long. CDR1 is LNHNV, CDR2 YYDKDF, per germline (reference sequence). Here the CDR3 DNA reads TGTGCCACCAGCAGAGATTGGGGGACAGGGAACTACGAGCAGTACTTC. Translated: CATSRDWGTGNYEQYF.

V gene TRBV30 combines with J gene TRBJ2-6; D is uncertain. The V and J ends lost 8 bases and 1 base respectively, with 6 bases between them. CDR1 and CDR2 (germline): GTSNPN, SVGIG (reference sequence). CDR3 length: 12 amino acids. The CDR3 sequence is CALRSGANVLTF. In DNA form, the CDR3 reads TGTGCCCTGAGGTCTGGGGCCAACGTCCTGACTTTC.

The chain carries TRBV6-6 and TRBJ2-5, with a possible D match to TRBD2 (6 bases). This CDR3 is built from 14 residues. The germline V gene has CDR1 MNHNY and CDR2 SVGAGI (reference sequence). Trimming shortened V by 7 bases and J by 3 bases, and 15 bases separated the two germline ends. CDR3 coding DNA: TGTGCCAGCACCGCCAGGGAGGAGAAAGAGACCCAGTACTTC. Protein: CASTAREEKETQYF.

This clone was seen just once. This chain connects TRBV5-1 to TRBJ1-2; perhaps TRBD1 as D (6 bases). This CDR3 spans 18 amino acids. The ends were cut back, 0 bases at V and 4 bases at J, with 22 bases in the middle. Germline CDR1 is SGHRS and CDR2 is YFSETQ. The CDR3 spells CASSLGEDRAHPFYGYTF. CDR3 coding DNA: TGCGCCAGCAGCTTGGGTGAGGACAGAGCCCACCCCTTCTATGGCTACACCTTC.

This chain links TRBV2 with TRBJ2-1, with a tentative D call TRBD1 (6 bases). This CDR3 has 13 residues. Germline CDR1 reads SNHLY; CDR2 reads FYNNEI. V shed 10 bases and J shed 2 bases, with 12 bases lying between them. The CDR3 coding sequence is TGTGCCACCTCCAGGGGCCCCTACAATGAGCAGTTCTTC. This encodes CATSRGPYNEQFF.

The chain links TRBV2 to TRBJ1-1; 9 bases map to TRBD1. J lost 6 bases, V lost 5 bases, and 7 bases had no gene match. The CDR3 loop spans 14 amino acids. Germline V CDR1 and CDR2: SNHLY, FYNNEI. As DNA, the CDR3 is TGTGCCAGCAGTCGGGACAGGGTCCCGGCTGAAGCTTTCTTT. Protein product: CASSRDRVPAEAFF.

This clone occurred once. The chain joins TRBV5-1 to TRBJ2-7; D possibly uses TRBD1 or TRBD2 (5 bases each). Per germline, CDR1 SGHRS and CDR2 YFSETQ. Between the trimmed V and J ends, which lost 0 bases and 0 bases, there was a span of 10 bases. This CDR3 has 15 amino acids. Written as DNA, the CDR3 is TGCGCCAGCAGCTTGGCCGGGACCTTCTCCTACGAGCAGTACTTC. Its protein product is CASSLAGTFSYEQYF.

This chain joins TRBV5-4 and TRBJ2-5; D is perhaps TRBD1 (5 bases). Germline V gives CDR1 SGHNT, CDR2 YYREEE (reference sequence). The V end was cut by 0 bases, the J end by 2 bases, with 11 bases between. This CDR3 comprises 15 residues. The CDR3 loop is CASSLAPGWQETQYF. The CDR3 bases are TGTGCCAGCAGCTTGGCCCCAGGGTGGCAAGAGACCCAGTACTTC.